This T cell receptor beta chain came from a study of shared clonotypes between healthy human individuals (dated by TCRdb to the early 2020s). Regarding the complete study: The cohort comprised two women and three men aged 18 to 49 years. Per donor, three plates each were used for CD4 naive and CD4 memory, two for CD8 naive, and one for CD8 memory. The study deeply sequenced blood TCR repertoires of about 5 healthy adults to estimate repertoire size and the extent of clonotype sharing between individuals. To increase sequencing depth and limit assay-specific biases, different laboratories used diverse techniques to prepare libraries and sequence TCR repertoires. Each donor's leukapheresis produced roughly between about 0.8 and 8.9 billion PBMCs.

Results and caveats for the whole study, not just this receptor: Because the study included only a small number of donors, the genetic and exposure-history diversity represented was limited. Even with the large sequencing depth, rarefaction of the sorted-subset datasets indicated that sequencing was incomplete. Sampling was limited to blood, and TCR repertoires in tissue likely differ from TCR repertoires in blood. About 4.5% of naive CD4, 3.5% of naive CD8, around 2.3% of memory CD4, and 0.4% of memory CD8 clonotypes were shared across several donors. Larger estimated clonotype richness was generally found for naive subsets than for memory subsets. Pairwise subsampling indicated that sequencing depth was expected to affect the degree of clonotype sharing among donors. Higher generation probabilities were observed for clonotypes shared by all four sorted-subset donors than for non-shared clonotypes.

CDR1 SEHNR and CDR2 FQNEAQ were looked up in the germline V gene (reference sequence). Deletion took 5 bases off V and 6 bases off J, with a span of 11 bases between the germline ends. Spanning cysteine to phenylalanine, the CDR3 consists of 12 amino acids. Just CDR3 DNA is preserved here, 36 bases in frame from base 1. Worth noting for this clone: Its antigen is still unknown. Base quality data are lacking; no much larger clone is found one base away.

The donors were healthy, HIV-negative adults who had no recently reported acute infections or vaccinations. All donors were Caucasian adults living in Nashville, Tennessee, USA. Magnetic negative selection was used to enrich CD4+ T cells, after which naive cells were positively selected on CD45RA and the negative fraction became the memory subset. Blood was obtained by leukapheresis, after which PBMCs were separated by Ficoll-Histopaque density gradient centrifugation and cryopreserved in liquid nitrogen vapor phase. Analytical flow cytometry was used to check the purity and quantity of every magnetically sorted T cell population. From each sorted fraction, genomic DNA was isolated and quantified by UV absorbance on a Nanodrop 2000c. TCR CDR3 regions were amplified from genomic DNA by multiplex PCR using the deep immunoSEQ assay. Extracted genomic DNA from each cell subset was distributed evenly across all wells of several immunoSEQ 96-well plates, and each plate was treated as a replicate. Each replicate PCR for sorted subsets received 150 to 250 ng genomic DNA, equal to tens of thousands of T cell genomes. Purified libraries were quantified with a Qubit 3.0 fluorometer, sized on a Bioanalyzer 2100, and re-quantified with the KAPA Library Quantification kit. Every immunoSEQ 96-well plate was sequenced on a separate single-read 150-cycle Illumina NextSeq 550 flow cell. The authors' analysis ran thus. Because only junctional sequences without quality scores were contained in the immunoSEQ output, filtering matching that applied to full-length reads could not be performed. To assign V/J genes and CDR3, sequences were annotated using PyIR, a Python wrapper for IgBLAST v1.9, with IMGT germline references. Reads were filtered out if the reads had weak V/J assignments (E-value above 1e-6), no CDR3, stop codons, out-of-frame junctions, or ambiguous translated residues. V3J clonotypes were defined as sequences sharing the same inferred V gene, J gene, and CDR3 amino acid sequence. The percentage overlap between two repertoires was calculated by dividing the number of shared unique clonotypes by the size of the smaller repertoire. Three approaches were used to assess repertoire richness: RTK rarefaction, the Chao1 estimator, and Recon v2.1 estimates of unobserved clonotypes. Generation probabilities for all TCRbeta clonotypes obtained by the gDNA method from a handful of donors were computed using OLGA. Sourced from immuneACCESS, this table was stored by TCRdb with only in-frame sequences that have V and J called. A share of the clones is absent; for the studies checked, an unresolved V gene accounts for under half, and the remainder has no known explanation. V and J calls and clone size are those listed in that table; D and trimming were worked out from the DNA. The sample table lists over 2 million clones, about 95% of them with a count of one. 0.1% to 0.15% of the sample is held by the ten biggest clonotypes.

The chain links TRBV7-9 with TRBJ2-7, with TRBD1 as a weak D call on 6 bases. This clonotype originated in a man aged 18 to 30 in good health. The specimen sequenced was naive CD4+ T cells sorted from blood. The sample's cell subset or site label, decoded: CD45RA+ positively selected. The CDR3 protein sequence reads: CASSAGVAEQYF. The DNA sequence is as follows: TGTGCCAGCAGCGCAGGGGTTGCCGAGCAGTACTTC.